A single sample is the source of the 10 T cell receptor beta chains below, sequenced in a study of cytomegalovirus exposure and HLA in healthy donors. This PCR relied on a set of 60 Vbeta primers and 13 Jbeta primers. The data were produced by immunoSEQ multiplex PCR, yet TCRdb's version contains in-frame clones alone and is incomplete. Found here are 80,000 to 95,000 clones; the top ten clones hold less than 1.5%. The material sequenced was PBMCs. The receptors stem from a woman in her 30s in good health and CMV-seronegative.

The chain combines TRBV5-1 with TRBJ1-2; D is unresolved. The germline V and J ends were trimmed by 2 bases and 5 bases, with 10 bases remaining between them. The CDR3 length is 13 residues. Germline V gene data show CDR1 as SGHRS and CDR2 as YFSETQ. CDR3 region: CASSLGLSYGYTF. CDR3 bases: TGCGCCAGCAGCTTAGGACTTTCTTATGGCTACACCTTC. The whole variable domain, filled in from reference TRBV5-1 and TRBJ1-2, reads KAGVTQTPRYLIKTRGQQVTLSCSPISGHRSVSWYQQTPGQGLQFLFEYFSETQRNKGNFPGRFSGRQFSNSRSEMNVSTLELGDSALYLCASSLGLSYGYTFGSGTRLTVV.

CDR3 amino acids: CASSLGGTESYGYTF. The CDR3 coding sequence is TGTGCCAGCAGCTTAGGAGGGACAGAAAGCTATGGCTACACCTTC. This chain links TRBV7-9 with TRBJ1-2, with 7 bases aligning to TRBD1. CDR3 length: 15 residues. Germline lookup yields CDR1 SEHNR and CDR2 FQNEAQ (reference sequence). V trimming: 1 base; J trimming: 4 bases; junction bases outside the gene matches: 6.

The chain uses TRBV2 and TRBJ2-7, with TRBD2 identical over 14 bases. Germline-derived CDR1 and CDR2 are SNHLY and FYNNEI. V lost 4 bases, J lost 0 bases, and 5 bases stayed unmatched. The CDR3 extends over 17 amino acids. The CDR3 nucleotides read TGTGCCAGCAGTGTGTGGACTAGCGGGGGGATCTCCTACGAGCAGTACTTC. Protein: CASSVWTSGGISYEQYF.

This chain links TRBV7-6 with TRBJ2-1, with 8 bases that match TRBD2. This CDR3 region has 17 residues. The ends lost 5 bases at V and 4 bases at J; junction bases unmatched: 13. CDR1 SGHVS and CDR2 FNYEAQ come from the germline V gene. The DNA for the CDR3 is TGTGCCAGCAGCCCCAGCCCCCAGCGGGGGCGATACAATGAGCAGTTCTTC. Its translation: CASSPSPQRGRYNEQFF.

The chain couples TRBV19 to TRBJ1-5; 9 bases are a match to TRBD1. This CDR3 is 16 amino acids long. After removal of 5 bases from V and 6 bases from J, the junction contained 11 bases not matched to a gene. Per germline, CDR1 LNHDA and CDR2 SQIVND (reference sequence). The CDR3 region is CASSPHRDRVGQPQHF. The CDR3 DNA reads TGTGCCAGTAGTCCACACCGGGACAGGGTAGGTCAGCCCCAGCATTTT. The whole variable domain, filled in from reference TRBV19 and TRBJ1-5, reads DGGITQSPKYLFRKEGQNVTLSCEQNLNHDAMYWYRQDPGQGLRLIYYSQIVNDFQKGDIAEGYSVSREKKESFPLTVTSAQKNPTAFYLCASSPHRDRVGQPQHFGDGTRLSIL.

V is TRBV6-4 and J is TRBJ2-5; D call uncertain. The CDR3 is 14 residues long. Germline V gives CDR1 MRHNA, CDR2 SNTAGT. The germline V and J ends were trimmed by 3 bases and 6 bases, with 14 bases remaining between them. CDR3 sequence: CASSEVEKDQTQYF. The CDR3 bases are TGTGCCAGCAGTGAAGTTGAGAAAGATCAGACCCAGTACTTC.

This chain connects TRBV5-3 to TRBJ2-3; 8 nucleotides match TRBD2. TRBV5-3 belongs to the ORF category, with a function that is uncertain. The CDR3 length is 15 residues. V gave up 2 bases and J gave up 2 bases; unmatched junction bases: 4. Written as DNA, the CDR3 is TGTGCCAGAAGCTTCCAGCGGGGGCCCACAGATACGCAGTATTTT. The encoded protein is CARSFQRGPTDTQYF.

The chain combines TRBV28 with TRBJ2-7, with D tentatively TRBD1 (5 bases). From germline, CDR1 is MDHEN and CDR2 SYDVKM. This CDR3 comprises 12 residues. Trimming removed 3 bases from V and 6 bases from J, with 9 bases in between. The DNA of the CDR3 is TGTGCCAGCAGTTTGTTAGGGGTCGAGCAGTACTTC. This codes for CASSLLGVEQYF.

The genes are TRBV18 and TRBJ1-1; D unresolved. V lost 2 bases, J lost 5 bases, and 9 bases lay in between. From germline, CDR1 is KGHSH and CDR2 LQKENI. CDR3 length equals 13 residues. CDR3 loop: CASSPGSGTEAFF. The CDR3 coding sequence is TGTGCCAGCTCACCAGGGAGTGGGACTGAAGCTTTCTTT.

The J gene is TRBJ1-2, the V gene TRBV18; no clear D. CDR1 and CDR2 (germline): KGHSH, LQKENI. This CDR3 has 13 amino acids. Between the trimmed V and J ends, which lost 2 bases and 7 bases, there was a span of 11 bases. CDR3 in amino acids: CASSPSWGGGYTF. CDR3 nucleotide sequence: TGTGCCAGCTCACCAAGTTGGGGAGGTGGCTACACCTTC.